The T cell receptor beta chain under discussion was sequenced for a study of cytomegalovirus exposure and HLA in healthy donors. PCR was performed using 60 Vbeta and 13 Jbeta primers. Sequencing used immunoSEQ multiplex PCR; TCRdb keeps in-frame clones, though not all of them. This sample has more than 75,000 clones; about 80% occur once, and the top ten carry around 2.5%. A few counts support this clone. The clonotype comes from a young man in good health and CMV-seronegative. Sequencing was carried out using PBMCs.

The CDR3 protein is CASSGYRGQYF. Here the CDR3 DNA reads TGTGCCAGCAGTGGGTATCGGGGGCAGTACTTC. This sequence joins TRBV6-6 and TRBJ2-7; tentative D call: TRBD2 (5 bases). CDR1 and CDR2 from the germline V gene are MNHNY and SVGAGI (reference sequence). V lost 5 bases and J 9 bases, leaving 11 bases between the germline ends. This CDR3 spans 11 amino acids.